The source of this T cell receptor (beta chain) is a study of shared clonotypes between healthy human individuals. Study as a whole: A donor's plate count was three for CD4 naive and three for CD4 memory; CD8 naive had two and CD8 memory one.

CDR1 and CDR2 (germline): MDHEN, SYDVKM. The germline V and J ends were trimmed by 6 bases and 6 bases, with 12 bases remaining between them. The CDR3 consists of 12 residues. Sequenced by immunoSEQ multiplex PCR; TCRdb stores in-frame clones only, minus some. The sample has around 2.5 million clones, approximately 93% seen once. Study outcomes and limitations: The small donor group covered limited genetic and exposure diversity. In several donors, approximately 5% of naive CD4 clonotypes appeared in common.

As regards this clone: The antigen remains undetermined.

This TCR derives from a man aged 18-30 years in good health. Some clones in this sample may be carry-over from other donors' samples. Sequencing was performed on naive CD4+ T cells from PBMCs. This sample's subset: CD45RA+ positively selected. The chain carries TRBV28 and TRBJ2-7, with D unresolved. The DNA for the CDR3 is TGTGCCAGCAGCCCCAACCTACCCGAGCAGTACTTC. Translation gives CASSPNLPEQYF.